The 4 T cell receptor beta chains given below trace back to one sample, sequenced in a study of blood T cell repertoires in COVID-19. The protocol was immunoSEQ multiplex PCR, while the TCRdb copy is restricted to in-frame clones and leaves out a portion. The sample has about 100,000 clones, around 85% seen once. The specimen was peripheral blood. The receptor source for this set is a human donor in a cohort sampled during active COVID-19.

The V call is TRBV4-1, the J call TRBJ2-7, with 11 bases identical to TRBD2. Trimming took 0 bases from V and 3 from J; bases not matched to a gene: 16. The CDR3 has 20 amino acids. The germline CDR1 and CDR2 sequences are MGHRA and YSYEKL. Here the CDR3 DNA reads TGCGCCAGCAGCCAAGACCCCGTAAGACTAGCGGGGAACCTCATCTACGAGCAGTACTTC. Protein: CASSQDPVRLAGNLIYEQYF.

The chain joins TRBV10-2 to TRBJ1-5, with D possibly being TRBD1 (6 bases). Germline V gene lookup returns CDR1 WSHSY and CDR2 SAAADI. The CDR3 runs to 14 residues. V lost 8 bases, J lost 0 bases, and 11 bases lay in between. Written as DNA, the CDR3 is TGCGCCAGCGCGGACAGTCATAGCAATCAGCCCCAGCATTTT. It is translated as CASADSHSNQPQHF.

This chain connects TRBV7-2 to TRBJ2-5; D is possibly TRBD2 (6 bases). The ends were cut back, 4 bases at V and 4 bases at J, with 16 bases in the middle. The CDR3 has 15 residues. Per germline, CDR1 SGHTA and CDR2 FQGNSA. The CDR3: CASSYTGVLGETQYF. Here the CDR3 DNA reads TGTGCCAGCAGCTATACGGGAGTTTTGGGAGAGACCCAGTACTTC.

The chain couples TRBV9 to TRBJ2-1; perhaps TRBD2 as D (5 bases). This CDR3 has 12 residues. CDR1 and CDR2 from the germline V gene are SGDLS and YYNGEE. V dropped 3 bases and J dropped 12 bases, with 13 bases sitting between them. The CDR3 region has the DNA TGTGCCAGCAGCGCTCTGGGCGGGCGGCAGTTCTTC. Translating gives CASSALGGRQFF.